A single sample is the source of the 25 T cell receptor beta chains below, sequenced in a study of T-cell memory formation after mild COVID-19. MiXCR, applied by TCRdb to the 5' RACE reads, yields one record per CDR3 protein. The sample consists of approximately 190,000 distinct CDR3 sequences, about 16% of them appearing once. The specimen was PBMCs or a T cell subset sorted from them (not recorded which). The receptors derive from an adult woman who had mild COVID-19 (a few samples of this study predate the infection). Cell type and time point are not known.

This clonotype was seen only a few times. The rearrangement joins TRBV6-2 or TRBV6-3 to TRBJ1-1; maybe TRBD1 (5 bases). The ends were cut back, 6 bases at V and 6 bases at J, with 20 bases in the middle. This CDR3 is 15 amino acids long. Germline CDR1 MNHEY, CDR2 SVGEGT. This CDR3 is CASSPRRERGAEAFF. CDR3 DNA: TGTGCCAGCAGCCCCCGGAGAGAGCGAGGGGCTGAAGCTTTCTTT.

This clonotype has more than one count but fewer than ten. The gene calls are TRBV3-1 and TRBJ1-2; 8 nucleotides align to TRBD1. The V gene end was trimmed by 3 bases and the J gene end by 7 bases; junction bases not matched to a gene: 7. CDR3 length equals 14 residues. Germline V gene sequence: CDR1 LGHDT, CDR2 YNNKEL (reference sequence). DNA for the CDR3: TGTGCCAGCAGCCACGGGGACAGGTCCGGTGGCTACACCTTC. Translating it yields CASSHGDRSGGYTF. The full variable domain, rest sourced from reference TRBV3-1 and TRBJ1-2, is DTAVSQTPKYLVTQMGNDKSIKCEQNLGHDTMYWYKQDSKKFLKIMFSYNNKELIINETVPNRFSPKSPDKAHLNLHINSLELGDSAVYFCASSHGDRSGGYTFGSGTRLTVV.

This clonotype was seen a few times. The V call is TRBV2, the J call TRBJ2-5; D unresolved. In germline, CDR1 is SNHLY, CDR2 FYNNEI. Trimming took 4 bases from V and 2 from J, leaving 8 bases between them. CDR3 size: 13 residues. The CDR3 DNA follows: TGTGCCAGCAGTGCGGGCTCACAAGAGACCCAGTACTTC. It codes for CASSAGSQETQYF.

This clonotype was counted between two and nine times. The CDR3 sequence is CASSSPPGNEQFF. The CDR3 bases are TGTGCCAGCAGCTCCCCGCCCGGGAATGAGCAGTTCTTC. The genes are TRBV7-2 and TRBJ2-1; D gene uncertain. Germline-derived CDR1 and CDR2 are SGHTA and FQGNSA. This CDR3 has 13 amino acids. Trimming pared 4 bases from V and 7 bases from J, leaving 11 bases between.

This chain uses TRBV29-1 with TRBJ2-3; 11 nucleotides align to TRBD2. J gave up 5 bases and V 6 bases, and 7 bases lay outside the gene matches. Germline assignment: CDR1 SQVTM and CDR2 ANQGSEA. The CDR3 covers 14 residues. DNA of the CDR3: TGCAGCGTAACCCTAGCGGGAGGACTAGATACGCAGTATTTT. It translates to CSVTLAGGLDTQYF.

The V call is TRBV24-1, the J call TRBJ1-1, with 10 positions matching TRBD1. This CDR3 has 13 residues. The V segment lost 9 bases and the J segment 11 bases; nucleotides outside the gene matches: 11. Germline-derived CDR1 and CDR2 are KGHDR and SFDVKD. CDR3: CATRPGQGSRAFF. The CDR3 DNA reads TGTGCCACCCGCCCGGGACAGGGGTCTAGGGCTTTCTTT.

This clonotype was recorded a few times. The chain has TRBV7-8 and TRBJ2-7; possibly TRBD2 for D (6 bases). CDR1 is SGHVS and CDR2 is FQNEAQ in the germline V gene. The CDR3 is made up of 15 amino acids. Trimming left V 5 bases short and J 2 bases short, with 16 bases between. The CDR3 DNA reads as TGTGCCAGCAGCCAACCCGGGACGGGGGCCTACGAGCAGTACTTC. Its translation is CASSQPGTGAYEQYF.

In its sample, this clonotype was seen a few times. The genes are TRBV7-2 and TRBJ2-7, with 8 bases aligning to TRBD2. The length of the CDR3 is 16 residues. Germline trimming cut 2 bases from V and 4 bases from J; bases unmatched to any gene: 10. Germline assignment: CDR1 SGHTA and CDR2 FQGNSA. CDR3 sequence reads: CASSLSGAGVRYEQYF. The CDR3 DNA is TGTGCCAGCAGCTTATCAGGAGCGGGAGTCAGGTACGAGCAGTACTTC.

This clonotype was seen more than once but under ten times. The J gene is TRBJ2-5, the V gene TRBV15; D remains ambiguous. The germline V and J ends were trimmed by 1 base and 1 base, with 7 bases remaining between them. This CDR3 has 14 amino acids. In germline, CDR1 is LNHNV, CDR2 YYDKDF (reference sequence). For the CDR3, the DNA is TGTGCCACCAGCAGAGGAACGCGCCAAGAGACCCAGTACTTC. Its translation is CATSRGTRQETQYF. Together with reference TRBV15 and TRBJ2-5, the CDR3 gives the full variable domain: DAMVIQNPRYQVTQFGKPVTLSCSQTLNHNVMYWYQQKSSQAPKLLFHYYDKDFNNEADTPDNFQSRRPNTSFCFLDIRSPGLGDTAMYLCATSRGTRQETQYFGPGTRLLVL.

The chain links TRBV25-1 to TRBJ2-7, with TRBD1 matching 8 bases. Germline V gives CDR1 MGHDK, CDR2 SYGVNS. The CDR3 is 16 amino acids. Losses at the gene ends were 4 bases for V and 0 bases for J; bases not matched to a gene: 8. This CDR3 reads CASSVVTGGYSYEQYF. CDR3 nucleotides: TGTGCCAGCAGTGTAGTAACAGGGGGTTACTCCTACGAGCAGTACTTC.

The CDR3 reads CSARDDRRGFNSPLHF. In DNA form, the CDR3 reads TGCAGTGCTAGAGATGACAGGAGAGGTTTTAATTCACCCCTCCACTTT. The V call is TRBV20-1, the J call TRBJ1-6; TRBD1 might be the D (6 bases). Trimming took off 0 bases at V and 6 bases at J, with 15 bases between the two ends. The CDR3 runs 16 residues. CDR1 DFQATT and CDR2 SNEGSKA come from the germline V gene (reference sequence).

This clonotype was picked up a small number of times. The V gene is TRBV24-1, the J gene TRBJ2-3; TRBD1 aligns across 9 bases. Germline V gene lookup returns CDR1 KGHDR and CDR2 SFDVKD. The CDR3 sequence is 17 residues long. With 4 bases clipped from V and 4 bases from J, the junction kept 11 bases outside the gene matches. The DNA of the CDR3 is TGTGCCACCAGTGACCCGGGGACAGGGTTCGGCGCAGATACGCAGTATTTT. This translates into CATSDPGTGFGADTQYF.

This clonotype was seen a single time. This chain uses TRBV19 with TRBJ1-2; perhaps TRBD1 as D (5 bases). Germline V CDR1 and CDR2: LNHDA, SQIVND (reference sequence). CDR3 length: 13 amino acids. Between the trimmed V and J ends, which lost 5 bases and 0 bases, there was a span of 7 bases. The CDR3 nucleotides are TGTGCCAGTAGTGTGGGACCTAACTATGGCTACACCTTC. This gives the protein CASSVGPNYGYTF.

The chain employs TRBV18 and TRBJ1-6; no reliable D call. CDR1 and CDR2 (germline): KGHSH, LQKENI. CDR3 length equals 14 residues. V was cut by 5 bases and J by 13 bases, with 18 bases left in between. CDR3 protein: CASSTSNRLLPLHF. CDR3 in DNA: TGTGCCAGCTCAACCAGTAACAGACTTCTTCCCCTCCACTTT. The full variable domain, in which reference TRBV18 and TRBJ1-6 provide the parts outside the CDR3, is NAGVMQNPRHLVRRRGQEARLRCSPMKGHSHVYWYRQLPEEGLKFMVYLQKENIIDESGMPKERFSAEFPKEGPSILRIQQVVRGDSAAYFCASSTSNRLLPLHFGNGTRLTVT.

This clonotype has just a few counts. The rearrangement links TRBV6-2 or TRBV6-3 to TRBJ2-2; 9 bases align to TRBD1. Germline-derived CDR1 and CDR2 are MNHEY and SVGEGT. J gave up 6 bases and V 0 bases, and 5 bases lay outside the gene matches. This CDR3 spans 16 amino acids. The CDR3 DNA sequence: TGTGCCAGCAGTTACTCGGGGACAGGGCGGGCCGGGGAGCTGTTTTTT. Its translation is CASSYSGTGRAGELFF.

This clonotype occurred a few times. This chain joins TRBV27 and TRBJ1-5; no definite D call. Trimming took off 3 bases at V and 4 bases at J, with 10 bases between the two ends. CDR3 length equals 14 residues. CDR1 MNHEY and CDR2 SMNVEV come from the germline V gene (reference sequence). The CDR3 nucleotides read TGTGCCAGCAGTTTTTCCGATAGGAATCAGCCCCAGCATTTT. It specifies CASSFSDRNQPQHF.

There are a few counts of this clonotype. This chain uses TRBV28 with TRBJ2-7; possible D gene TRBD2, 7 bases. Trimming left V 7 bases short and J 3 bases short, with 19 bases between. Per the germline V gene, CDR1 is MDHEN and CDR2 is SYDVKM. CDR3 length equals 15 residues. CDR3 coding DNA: TGTGCCAGCACTTGGGGGGGGGCTGAGATCTACGAGCAGTACTTC. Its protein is CASTWGGAEIYEQYF.

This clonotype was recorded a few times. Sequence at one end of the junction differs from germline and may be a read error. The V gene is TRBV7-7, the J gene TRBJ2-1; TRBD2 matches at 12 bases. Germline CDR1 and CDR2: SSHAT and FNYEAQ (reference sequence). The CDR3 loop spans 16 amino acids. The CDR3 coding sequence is TGTGCTAGCAGCGCGCAGGGACTAGCGGGTATCAATGAGCAGTTCTTC. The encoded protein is CASSAQGLAGINEQFF.

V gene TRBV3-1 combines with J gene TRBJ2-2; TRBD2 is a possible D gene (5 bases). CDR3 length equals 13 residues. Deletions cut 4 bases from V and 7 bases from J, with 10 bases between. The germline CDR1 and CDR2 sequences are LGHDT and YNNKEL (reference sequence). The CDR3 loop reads CASSRRGNGELFF. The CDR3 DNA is TGTGCCAGCAGCCGCCGGGGTAACGGGGAGCTGTTTTTT.

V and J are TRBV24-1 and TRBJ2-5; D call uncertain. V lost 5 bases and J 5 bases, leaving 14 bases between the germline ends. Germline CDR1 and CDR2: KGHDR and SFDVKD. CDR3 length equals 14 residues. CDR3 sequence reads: CATSAPSSAETQYF. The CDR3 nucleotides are TGTGCCACCAGTGCCCCGTCAAGTGCGGAGACCCAGTACTTC.

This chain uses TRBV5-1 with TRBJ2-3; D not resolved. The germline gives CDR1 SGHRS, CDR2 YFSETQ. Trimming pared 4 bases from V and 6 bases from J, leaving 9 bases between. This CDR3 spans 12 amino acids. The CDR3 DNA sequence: TGCGCCAGCAGCAACTTGGCCGATACGCAGTATTTT. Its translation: CASSNLADTQYF.

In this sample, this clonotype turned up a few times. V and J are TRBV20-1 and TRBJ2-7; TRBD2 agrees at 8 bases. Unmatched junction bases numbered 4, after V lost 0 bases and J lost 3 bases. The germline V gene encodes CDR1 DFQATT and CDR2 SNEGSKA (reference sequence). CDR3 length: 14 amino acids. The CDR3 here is CSARDREGLYEQYF. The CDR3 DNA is TGCAGTGCTAGAGATCGGGAGGGGCTCTACGAGCAGTACTTC.

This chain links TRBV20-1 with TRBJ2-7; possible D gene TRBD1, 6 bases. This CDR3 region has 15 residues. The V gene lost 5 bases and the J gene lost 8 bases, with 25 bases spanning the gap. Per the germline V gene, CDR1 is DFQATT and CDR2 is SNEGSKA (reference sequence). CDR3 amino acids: CSAPDLGTTPGQQYF. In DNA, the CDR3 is TGCAGTGCTCCCGATTTAGGGACAACCCCCGGCCAGCAGTACTTC.

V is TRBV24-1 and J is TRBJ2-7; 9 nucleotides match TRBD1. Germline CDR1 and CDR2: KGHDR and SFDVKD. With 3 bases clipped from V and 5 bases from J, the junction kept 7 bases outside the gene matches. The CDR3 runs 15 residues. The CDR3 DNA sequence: TGTGCCACCAGTGATCGGACAGGGGTTGGAGACGAGCAGTACTTC. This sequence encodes CATSDRTGVGDEQYF.

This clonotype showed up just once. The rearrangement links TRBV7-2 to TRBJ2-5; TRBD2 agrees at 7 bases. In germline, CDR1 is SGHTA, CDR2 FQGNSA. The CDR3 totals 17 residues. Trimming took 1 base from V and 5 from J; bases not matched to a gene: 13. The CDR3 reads CASSLVLGGSLHETQYF. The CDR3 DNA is TGTGCCAGCAGCTTAGTCCTCGGCGGGAGTCTGCACGAGACCCAGTACTTC.